What follows describes a single T cell receptor beta chain. Authors' methods: Estimation of nucleated cell counts was performed using reference gene primer amplification. Method: immunoSEQ multiplex PCR; TCRdb's copy keeps in-frame clones and lacks some. That table is the source of V, J and clone size, and D and trimming were worked out from the DNA. There are more than 150,000 clones in the sample; almost 90% occur only once, and 0.62% lies in the top ten. V was cut by 3 bases and J by 10 bases, with 19 bases left in between. CDR1 MDHEN and CDR2 SYDVKM come from the germline V gene. This CDR3 has 16 amino acids. This entry comes from a study of blood T cell repertoires in COVID-19. The wider study: The origin of the acute and convalescent COVID-19 samples was the United States, Italy and Spain. Sources were T cells, B-cell-depleted T cells, or PBMCs; the material itself was cDNA or gDNA.

Material: peripheral blood. The rearrangement uses TRBV28 and TRBJ1-6; perhaps TRBD1 as D (6 bases). This clonotype was obtained from a man in his forties or fifties with acute or convalescent COVID-19. CDR3 residues: CASSFPQGGVSSPLHF. In nucleotides, the CDR3 is TGTGCCAGCAGTTTCCCGCAAGGGGGGGTTAGCTCACCCCTCCACTTT.